This entry lists 4 T cell receptor beta chains sequenced from one sample in a study of shared clonotypes between healthy human individuals. Clones were sequenced by immunoSEQ multiplex PCR, and TCRdb holds only the in-frame ones, with some missing. Here the sample spans fewer than 3 million clones, 85% to 95% being singletons. Specimen: naive CD4+ T cells from PBMCs. Noted subset: CD45RA+ positively selected. Every receptor here comes from a man younger than 30 in good health. Some clones in this sample may be carry-over from other donors' samples.

The gene calls are TRBV27 and TRBJ1-2, with D possibly matching TRBD1 (6 bases). V was shortened by 4 bases and J by 8 bases, with 20 bases between the two germline ends. The CDR3 is made up of 15 amino acids. Germline loops: CDR1 MNHEY, CDR2 SMNVEV (reference sequence). The CDR3: CASSSSTGKSGGYTF. In nucleotides, the CDR3 is TGTGCCAGCAGTTCATCGACAGGAAAATCGGGGGGCTACACCTTC.

The chain carries TRBV5-1 and TRBJ1-2; 8 bases line up with TRBD1. This CDR3 comprises 14 residues. Germline lookup yields CDR1 SGHRS and CDR2 YFSETQ. V lost 4 bases and J lost 3; bases outside the gene matches: 5. CDR3 sequence (DNA): TGCGCCAGCAGCCCAGGGGGCTGGGACTATGGCTACACCTTC. Translation gives CASSPGGWDYGYTF.

The chain employs TRBV29-1 and TRBJ2-2; D is perhaps TRBD1 (7 bases). From germline, CDR1 is SQVTM and CDR2 ANQGSEA. V gave up 3 bases and J gave up 2 bases, with 13 bases separating them. CDR3 size: 15 residues. The CDR3, as DNA: TGCAGCGTTGAGAAGACAGGGACTAACACCGGGGAGCTGTTTTTT. Amino acids: CSVEKTGTNTGELFF.

This clone was detected only once. The chain uses TRBV19 and TRBJ2-1; 7 nucleotides match TRBD1. The CDR3 is 15 amino acids. Looked up from germline, CDR1 is LNHDA and CDR2 is SQIVND (reference sequence). V was pared by 7 bases and J by 6 bases, with 12 bases of the junction left unmatched. CDR3 protein: CASTPSHRGRNEQFF. As DNA, the CDR3 is TGTGCCAGTACCCCTAGTCACAGGGGTCGCAATGAGCAGTTCTTC. Combining the CDR3 with reference TRBV19 and TRBJ2-1 gives the whole variable domain DGGITQSPKYLFRKEGQNVTLSCEQNLNHDAMYWYRQDPGQGLRLIYYSQIVNDFQKGDIAEGYSVSREKKESFPLTVTSAQKNPTAFYLCASTPSHRGRNEQFFGPGTRLTVL.